This T cell receptor (beta chain) emerged from a study of persistence of HIV-infected CD4 T cells. In germline, CDR1 is KGHSH, CDR2 LQKENI. The CDR3 totals 15 residues. Germline trimming cut 4 bases from V and 2 bases from J; bases unmatched to any gene: 4. This clone was detected only a few times. Antigen: not known. The immunoSEQ assay was version 4, run in survey mode. TCRdb keeps only in-frame clones here, not all; method: immunoSEQ multiplex PCR. The sample includes 50,000 to 65,000 clones, just under 75% of them seen just once. An overlapping HIV-1 Gag peptide pool stimulated these cells at 0.85 to 1 ug/peptide/mL. CD40L/CD69 double-negative CD45RO-high memory CD4+ T cells were collected.

The sequence derives from an adult man with HIV who was CMV-seropositive. The material was CD4+ T cells sorted from PBMCs after roughly 17-hour stimulation, obtained from a patient who received antiretroviral therapy. This rearrangement joins TRBV18 to TRBJ2-2; 7 bases fit TRBD1. In nucleotides, the CDR3 is TGTGCCAGCTCACAGGGACAGCTAAACACCGGGGAGCTGTTTTTT. Amino acids: CASSQGQLNTGELFF.